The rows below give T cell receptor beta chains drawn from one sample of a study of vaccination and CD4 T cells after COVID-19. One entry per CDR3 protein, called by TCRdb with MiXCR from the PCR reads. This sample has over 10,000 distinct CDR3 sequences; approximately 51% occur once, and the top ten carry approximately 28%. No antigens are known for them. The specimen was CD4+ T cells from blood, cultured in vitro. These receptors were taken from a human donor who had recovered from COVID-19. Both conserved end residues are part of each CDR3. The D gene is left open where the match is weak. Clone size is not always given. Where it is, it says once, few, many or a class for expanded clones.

TGTGCCAGCTCTCCCGAGACTAGCGGGGAGGGAGATACGCAGTATTTT | CASSPETSGEGDTQYF | TRBJ2-3 | 16 | NA | TRBD2 | TRBV18
TGCAGTGCTGGGACTTACTCCTACGAGCAGTACTTC | CSAGTYSYEQYF | TRBJ2-7 | 12 | NA | NA | TRBV20-1
TGTGCCAGCTCACTCGGGACCGATGATAGCAATCAGCCCCAGCATTTT | CASSLGTDDSNQPQHF | TRBJ1-5 | 16 | NA | NA | TRBV18
TGTGCCAGTAGCGGACAGGTTTTCAATCAGCCCCAGCATTTT | CASSGQVFNQPQHF | TRBJ1-5 | 14 | few | TRBD1 | TRBV19
TGCGCCAGCAGACCGATTGGACTAGAGCAAGAGACCCAGTACTTC | CASRPIGLEQETQYF | TRBJ2-5 | 15 | NA | TRBD2 | TRBV5-1
TGTGCCAGCAGAATCAGGCCGGGACAGGGGGGAGAGACCCAGTACTTC | CASRIRPGQGGETQYF | TRBJ2-5 | 16 | few | TRBD1 | TRBV27
TGTGCCAGCAGCTCGGGCCGGGGGACTAGCGGGAGGGGGACTAGCACAGATACGCAGTATTTT | CASSSGRGTSGRGTSTDTQYF | TRBJ2-3 | 21 | NA | TRBD2 | TRBV11-2
TGTGCCAGTAGTATAGCCGCAGGGCCGGGACAGCCCCAGCATTTT | CASSIAAGPGQPQHF | TRBJ1-5 | 15 | NA | NA | TRBV19
TGTGCCAGCTCACCACCGGGACAGCCTCATTATGGCTACACCTTC | CASSPPGQPHYGYTF | TRBJ1-2 | 15 | NA | TRBD1 | TRBV18
TGTGCCAGCAGTTTACGGGGGCTGGAGGCCCAAGAGACCCAGTACTTC | CASSLRGLEAQETQYF | TRBJ2-5 | 16 | NA | NA | TRBV27
TGCAGTGCTAGAGACCCGGGACAGACGAACACTGAAGCTTTCTTT | CSARDPGQTNTEAFF | TRBJ1-1 | 15 | NA | TRBD1 | TRBV20-1
TGCAGTGCTAGAGATGGTTCCCAGCTTCTTGGCTTAAACTATGGCTACACCTTC | CSARDGSQLLGLNYGYTF | TRBJ1-2 | 18 | few | NA | TRBV20-1
TGCGCCAGCAGCTTGGAGGCTAGCTCCTACGAGCAGTACTTC | CASSLEASSYEQYF | TRBJ2-7 | 14 | NA | NA | TRBV5-1
TGTGCCAGCAGTGAAGAAAGGTCCGCCCCCTACGAGCAGTACTTC | CASSEERSAPYEQYF | TRBJ2-7 | 15 | NA | NA | TRBV6-1
TGTGCCAGTAGTCGGCAGGGAAGGAGGTCCTATAATTCACCCCTCCACTTT | CASSRQGRRSYNSPLHF | TRBJ1-6 | 17 | few | NA | TRBV19
TGCAGCGTTGTGCGTGGGGGTAACACTGAAGCTTTCTTT | CSVVRGGNTEAFF | TRBJ1-1 | 13 | NA | NA | TRBV29-1
TGTGCCAGTAGTATAGTGGCAGGAGAAGACGAGCAGTACTTC | CASSIVAGEDEQYF | TRBJ2-7 | 14 | NA | NA | TRBV19
TGCAGTGCTGCGGGACAGGGGATGAACACTGAAGCTTTCTTT | CSAAGQGMNTEAFF | TRBJ1-1 | 14 | few | TRBD1 | TRBV20-1
TGCGCCAGCAGCCAGGGCAGGGGGCTAGCAGATACGCAGTATTTT | CASSQGRGLADTQYF | TRBJ2-3 | 15 | NA | TRBD1 | TRBV4-3
TGTGCCAGCAGCTTTGCCGGGGCAGATACGCAGTATTTT | CASSFAGADTQYF | TRBJ2-3 | 13 | few | NA | TRBV7-8
TGCGGTGTGGGAGCGGGAGGGCCTTTGTATTTT | CGVGAGGPLYF | TRBJ2-3 | 11 | NA | TRBD2 | TRBV20-1
TGCAGTGCTTACAAAGCGGGATCCTCCTACGAGCAGTACTTC | CSAYKAGSSYEQYF | TRBJ2-7 | 14 | NA | TRBD2 | TRBV20-1
TGTGCCAGCAGTTTTCAGGGGAACACCATATATTTT | CASSFQGNTIYF | TRBJ1-3 | 12 | NA | NA | TRBV12-3/TRBV12-4
TGTGCCAGCAGTTCTAGTGGAGAACTGTTTTTT | CASSSSGELFF | TRBJ1-4 | 11 | NA | NA | TRBV6-2/TRBV6-3
TGCGCCAGCAGTGTGAACACCGGGGAGCTGTTTTTT | CASSVNTGELFF | TRBJ2-2 | 12 | NA | NA | TRBV10-1
TGTGCCAGCAGTTACTCGAGAGGGACCGAACAAGAGACCCAGTACTTC | CASSYSRGTEQETQYF | TRBJ2-5 | 16 | NA | NA | TRBV6-5
TGTGCCATCAGGTCGGACAGGGGCACTGAAGCTTTCTTT | CAIRSDRGTEAFF | TRBJ1-1 | 13 | few | TRBD1 | TRBV10-3
TGTGCCTGGAGCCTCCGGGGGGATACTGAAGCTTTCTTT | CAWSLRGDTEAFF | TRBJ1-1 | 13 | NA | NA | TRBV30
TGCAGTGCTAGCCCCCCAGGGCCAGAGACCCAGTACTTC | CSASPPGPETQYF | TRBJ2-5 | 13 | NA | NA | TRBV20-1
TGTGCCAGCAGCCCAGGCGGCGAACTAGCGGTCTACAATGAGCAGTTCTTC | CASSPGGELAVYNEQFF | TRBJ2-1 | 17 | NA | TRBD2 | TRBV6-1
TGCGCCAGCAGCTTGGAATTTCCGGGAACAGATACGCAGTATTTT | CASSLEFPGTDTQYF | TRBJ2-3 | 15 | few | NA | TRBV5-1
TGTGCCACCAGCAGACCCTGGGAGTGGGGCTTGACCCCTAACTATGGCTACACCTTC | CATSRPWEWGLTPNYGYTF | TRBJ1-2 | 19 | few | NA | TRBV15
TGCAGTGCTAGAGAGATGACAGGGGTGTGGGACGAGCAGTACTTC | CSAREMTGVWDEQYF | TRBJ2-7 | 15 | few | TRBD1 | TRBV20-1
TGTGCCAGCAGCCTCCAGGGGATGAACACTGAAGCTTTCTTT | CASSLQGMNTEAFF | TRBJ1-1 | 14 | NA | NA | TRBV7-2
TGCAGTGCGGATACAGGGAGGAGGACTGAAGCTTTCTTT | CSADTGRRTEAFF | TRBJ1-1 | 13 | few | NA | TRBV20-1
TGTGCCAGCAGTCCACAGGGGCCCTATGGCTACACCTTC | CASSPQGPYGYTF | TRBJ1-2 | 13 | NA | TRBD1 | TRBV12-3/TRBV12-4
TGTGCCAGCAGTCGCCCACAGGGGCCGGGCCAGCCCCAGCATTTT | CASSRPQGPGQPQHF | TRBJ1-5 | 15 | few | TRBD1 | TRBV6-2/TRBV6-3
TGTGCCAGCAGCCAAGAATCAGGACGGGCTAATTCACCCCTCCACTTT | CASSQESGRANSPLHF | TRBJ1-6 | 16 | NA | NA | TRBV4-2
TGCAGTGCGTTTCTAGCGGGAGGGCCATCCAATGAGCAGTTCTTC | CSAFLAGGPSNEQFF | TRBJ2-1 | 15 | NA | TRBD2 | TRBV20-1
TGCAGTGCCGGACAGGGCAATCAGCCCCAGCATTTT | CSAGQGNQPQHF | TRBJ1-5 | 12 | NA | TRBD1 | TRBV20-1
TGTGCCAGCAGTGAGATGGGGGGTCAGCCCCAGCATTTT | CASSEMGGQPQHF | TRBJ1-5 | 13 | NA | NA | TRBV6-1
TGTGCCAGTAGTCCATACTCCGGGACACTCAGCTCCTACAATGAGCAGTTCTTC | CASSPYSGTLSSYNEQFF | TRBJ2-1 | 18 | few | NA | TRBV19